Shown below are 11 T cell receptor beta chains from a single sample sequenced in a study of control samples from healthy donors and cancer patients. The method was immunoSEQ multiplex PCR; TCRdb's version includes in-frame clones alone and lacks a portion of them. The profile shows 130,000 or so clones, roughly 88% of them singletons. The sample was blood. The receptors derive from a man between 50 and 59 years old in good health.

The V call is TRBV11-1, the J call TRBJ2-3; no clear D gene. The CDR3 spans 13 residues. Trimming took 5 bases from V and 6 from J, leaving 12 bases between them. The germline V gene has CDR1 SGHAT and CDR2 FQDESV (reference sequence). The CDR3 bases are TGTGCCAGCAGCCTTGACCCGAAGGATACGCAGTATTTT. Its protein is CASSLDPKDTQYF.

This clone was seen a few times. This sequence joins TRBV7-3 and TRBJ1-2; possibly TRBD1 for D (5 bases). The length of the CDR3 is 14 residues. Trimming shortened V by 5 bases and J by 3 bases, and 13 bases separated the two germline ends. Germline V gives CDR1 SGHTA, CDR2 FQGTGA. In DNA form, the CDR3 reads TGTGCCAGCAGCCCTCATCAGGGATACTATGGCTACACCTTC. Amino acid sequence: CASSPHQGYYGYTF.

This sequence joins TRBV9 and TRBJ2-3, with D tentatively TRBD1 (5 bases). The V and J ends lost 5 bases and 0 bases respectively, with 7 bases between them. Germline V gives CDR1 SGDLS, CDR2 YYNGEE. This CDR3 is 13 amino acids long. CDR3 protein: CASRTESTDTQYF. The CDR3 nucleotides are TGTGCCAGCAGGACAGAAAGCACAGATACGCAGTATTTT.

The gene calls are TRBV24-1 and TRBJ1-1; 7 bases map to TRBD1. CDR3 length: 15 amino acids. Germline V gene sequence: CDR1 KGHDR, CDR2 SFDVKD. V lost 9 bases, J lost 2 bases, and 11 bases stayed unmatched. The CDR3 coding sequence is TGTGCCACCCAAGACTCGAGACAGGGTAACACTGAAGCTTTCTTT. Translating it yields CATQDSRQGNTEAFF.

The V gene is TRBV19, the J gene TRBJ1-3; D unresolved. The CDR3 has 15 amino acids. Germline CDR1 is LNHDA and CDR2 is SQIVND (reference sequence). Trimming pared 7 bases from V and 2 bases from J, leaving 15 bases between. CDR3 sequence: CASTPLERAGNTIYF. The DNA of the CDR3 is TGTGCCAGTACCCCCCTGGAGAGGGCTGGAAACACCATATATTTT. Drawing the rest from reference TRBV19 and TRBJ1-3, the complete variable domain is DGGITQSPKYLFRKEGQNVTLSCEQNLNHDAMYWYRQDPGQGLRLIYYSQIVNDFQKGDIAEGYSVSREKKESFPLTVTSAQKNPTAFYLCASTPLERAGNTIYFGEGSWLTVV.

V is TRBV18 and J is TRBJ2-2; 8 bases match TRBD1. Per the germline V gene, CDR1 is KGHSH and CDR2 is LQKENI. The J segment lost 0 bases and the V segment lost 3 bases, leaving 3 bases of the junction unmatched. The CDR3 is 16 amino acids. CDR3 sequence reads: CASSPQGAPNTGELFF. In nucleotides, the CDR3 is TGTGCCAGCTCACCCCAGGGGGCCCCGAACACCGGGGAGCTGTTTTTT.

This chain joins TRBV18 and TRBJ2-1; D not certain. Germline CDR1 and CDR2: KGHSH and LQKENI. V lost 3 bases, J lost 4 bases, and 22 bases lay in between. The CDR3 spans 18 residues. CDR3 DNA: TGTGCCAGCTCACCGAAGGACGTCCAATTTAGACTTTACAATGAGCAGTTCTTC. Protein sequence: CASSPKDVQFRLYNEQFF.

V gene TRBV19 combines with J gene TRBJ2-2, with D possibly matching TRBD2 (7 bases). Germline V CDR1 and CDR2: LNHDA, SQIVND (reference sequence). This CDR3 comprises 17 residues. V lost 9 bases to trimming and J lost 4 bases, with 24 bases between them. The CDR3, as DNA: TGTGCCAGCCAAGCCCCCCTGTGGGGGGGCGGCACCGGGGAGCTGTTTTTT. It yields the protein CASQAPLWGGGTGELFF.

The rearrangement links TRBV11-3 to TRBJ1-1, with a weak D call TRBD1 (5 bases). This CDR3 has 17 amino acids. V gave up 5 bases and J gave up 1 base, with 20 bases separating them. Germline CDR1 and CDR2: SGHNT and YENEEA. DNA of the CDR3: TGTGCCAGCAGCGCGGGGGTTGTGGCGCGCCAGAACACTGAAGCTTTCTTT. Protein product: CASSAGVVARQNTEAFF.

V and J are TRBV4-2 and TRBJ2-2, with D hard to call. In germline, CDR1 is LGHNA, CDR2 YNFKEQ. Trimming pared 0 bases from V and 1 base from J, leaving 6 bases between. This CDR3 has 15 residues. The CDR3: CASSQDNLNTGELFF. The DNA for the CDR3 is TGTGCCAGCAGCCAAGACAACCTGAACACCGGGGAGCTGTTTTTT.

CDR3 amino acids: CASSQERAGGLDTGELFF. In DNA form, the CDR3 reads TGTGCCAGCAGCCAAGAGAGAGCGGGGGGGCTTGACACCGGGGAGCTGTTTTTT. The chain combines TRBV4-2 with TRBJ2-2; 10 bases fit TRBD2. Germline V gives CDR1 LGHNA, CDR2 YNFKEQ. The CDR3 sequence is 18 residues long. V lost 0 bases to trimming and J lost 3 bases; unmatched junction nucleotides: 7.